This TCR beta chain was sequenced during a study of blood T cells in healthy people across ages. General study findings and limits: Versus aged donors, long-lived donors had higher diversity and more naive CD4+ cells.

Per sample, a minimum of 6 million PBMCs were isolated. Extraction of total RNA produced a minimum of 6 micrograms from each sample. This CDR3 has 15 residues. The ends were cut back, 2 bases at V and 6 bases at J, with 16 bases in the middle. A J-beta primer mix and a sample-barcoded 5' primer were used in a second PCR of roughly 7 to 12 cycles. With 12 random nucleotides, a template-switch adaptor tagged each individual cDNA molecule. TCRdb fed the 5' RACE reads into MiXCR, producing one record per CDR3 protein. This table holds 1.5 million to 2 million distinct CDR3 sequences, about 30% found once. This clonotype has just a few counts. Antigen specificity is unknown.

The sequenced sample consisted of blood. This chain joins TRBV12-3 or TRBV12-4 and TRBJ1-2; possible D gene TRBD1, 5 bases. This TCR derives from a woman aged 25-40 years in good health. The CDR3 bases are TGTGCCAGCAGTTTATTGAGGGGCAGAGGTGATGGCTACACCTTC. Residues: CASSLLRGRGDGYTF.